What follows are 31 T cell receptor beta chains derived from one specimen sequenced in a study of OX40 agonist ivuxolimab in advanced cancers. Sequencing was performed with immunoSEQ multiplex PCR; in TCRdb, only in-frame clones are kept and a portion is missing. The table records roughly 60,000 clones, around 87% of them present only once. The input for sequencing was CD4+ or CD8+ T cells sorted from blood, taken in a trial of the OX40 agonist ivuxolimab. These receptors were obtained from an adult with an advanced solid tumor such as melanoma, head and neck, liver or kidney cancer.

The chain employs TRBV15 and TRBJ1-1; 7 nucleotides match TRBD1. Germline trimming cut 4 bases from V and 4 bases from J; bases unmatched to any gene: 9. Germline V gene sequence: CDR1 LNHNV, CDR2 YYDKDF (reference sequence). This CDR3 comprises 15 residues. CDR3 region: CATSIGSTGATEAFF. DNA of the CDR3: TGTGCCACCAGCATAGGGAGTACAGGGGCCACTGAAGCTTTCTTT. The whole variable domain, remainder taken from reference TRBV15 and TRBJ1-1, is DAMVIQNPRYQVTQFGKPVTLSCSQTLNHNVMYWYQQKSSQAPKLLFHYYDKDFNNEADTPDNFQSRRPNTSFCFLDIRSPGLGDTAMYLCATSIGSTGATEAFFGQGTRLTVV.

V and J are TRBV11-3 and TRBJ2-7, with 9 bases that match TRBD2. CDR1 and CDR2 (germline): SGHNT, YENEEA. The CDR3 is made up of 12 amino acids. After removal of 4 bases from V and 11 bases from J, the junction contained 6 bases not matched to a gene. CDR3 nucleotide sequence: TGTGCCAGCAGCTCCCAGCGGGAGGTGAAGTACTTC. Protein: CASSSQREVKYF. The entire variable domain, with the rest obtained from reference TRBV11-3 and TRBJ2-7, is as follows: EAGVVQSPRYKIIEKKQPVAFWCNPISGHNTLYWYLQNLGQGPELLIRYENEEAVDDSQLPKDRFSAERLKGVDSTLKIQPAELGDSAVYLCASSSQREVKYFGPGTRLTVT.

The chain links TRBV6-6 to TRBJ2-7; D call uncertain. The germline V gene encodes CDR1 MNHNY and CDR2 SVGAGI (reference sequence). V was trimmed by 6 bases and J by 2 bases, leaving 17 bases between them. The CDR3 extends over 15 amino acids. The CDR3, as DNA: TGTGCCAGCAGGGCGAGTCTGGACCGTCCCTACGAGCAGTACTTC. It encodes CASRASLDRPYEQYF.

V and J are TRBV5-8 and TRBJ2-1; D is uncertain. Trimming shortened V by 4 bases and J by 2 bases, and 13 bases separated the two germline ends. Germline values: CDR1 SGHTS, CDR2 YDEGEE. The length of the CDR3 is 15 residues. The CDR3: CASSLTPAPYNEQFF. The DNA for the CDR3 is TGTGCCAGCAGCCTTACCCCAGCCCCCTACAATGAGCAGTTCTTC.

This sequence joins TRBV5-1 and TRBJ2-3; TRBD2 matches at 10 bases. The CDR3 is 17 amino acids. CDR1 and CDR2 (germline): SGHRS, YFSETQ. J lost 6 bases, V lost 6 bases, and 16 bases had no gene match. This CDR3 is CASKYAASGSLRDTQYF. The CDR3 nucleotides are TGCGCCAGCAAGTACGCCGCTAGCGGGAGCCTAAGGGATACGCAGTATTTT.

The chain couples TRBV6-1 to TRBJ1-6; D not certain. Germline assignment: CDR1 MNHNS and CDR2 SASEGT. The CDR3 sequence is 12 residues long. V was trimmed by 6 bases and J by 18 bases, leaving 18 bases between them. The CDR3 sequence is CASRPPRAGSHF. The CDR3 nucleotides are TGTGCCAGCAGGCCACCAAGGGCGGGAAGCCACTTT.

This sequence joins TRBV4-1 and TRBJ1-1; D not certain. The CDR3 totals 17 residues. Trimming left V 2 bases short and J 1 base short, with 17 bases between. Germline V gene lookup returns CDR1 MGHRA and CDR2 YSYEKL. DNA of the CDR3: TGCGCCAGCAGCCAACCGTCGTTACGGAGGGCGAACACTGAAGCTTTCTTT. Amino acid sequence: CASSQPSLRRANTEAFF.

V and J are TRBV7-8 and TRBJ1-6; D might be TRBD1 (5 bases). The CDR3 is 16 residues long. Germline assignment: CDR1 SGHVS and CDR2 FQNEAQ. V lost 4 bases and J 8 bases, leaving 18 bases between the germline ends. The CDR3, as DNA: TGTGCCAGCAGCTCCCCGGGGGGTGTTCTCTATTCACCCCTCCACTTT. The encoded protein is CASSSPGGVLYSPLHF.

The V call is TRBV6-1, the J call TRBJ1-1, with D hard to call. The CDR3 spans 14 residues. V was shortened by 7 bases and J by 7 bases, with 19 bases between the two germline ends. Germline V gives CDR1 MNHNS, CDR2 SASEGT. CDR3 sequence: CASKVLNFQREAFF. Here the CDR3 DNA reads TGTGCCAGCAAAGTCTTGAATTTTCAACGTGAAGCTTTCTTT.

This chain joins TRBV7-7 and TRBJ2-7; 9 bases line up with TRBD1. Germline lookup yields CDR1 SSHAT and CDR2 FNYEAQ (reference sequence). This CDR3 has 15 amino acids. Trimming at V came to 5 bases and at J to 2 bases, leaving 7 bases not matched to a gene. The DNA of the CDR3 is TGTGCCAGCAGCACGGGACAGGGACAAGCCTACGAGCAGTACTTC. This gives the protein CASSTGQGQAYEQYF.

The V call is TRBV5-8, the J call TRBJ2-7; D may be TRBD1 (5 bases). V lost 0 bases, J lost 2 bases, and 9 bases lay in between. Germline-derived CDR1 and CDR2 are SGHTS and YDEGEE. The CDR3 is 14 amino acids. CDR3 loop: CASSLVDKPYEQYF. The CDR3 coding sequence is TGTGCCAGCAGCTTGGTGGACAAACCCTACGAGCAGTACTTC.

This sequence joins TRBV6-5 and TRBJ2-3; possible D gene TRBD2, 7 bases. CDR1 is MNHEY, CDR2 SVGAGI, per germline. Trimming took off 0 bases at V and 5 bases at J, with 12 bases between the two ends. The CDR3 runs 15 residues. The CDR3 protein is CASSYSGGAQDTQYF. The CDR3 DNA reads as TGTGCCAGCAGTTACTCGGGGGGGGCACAAGATACGCAGTATTTT.

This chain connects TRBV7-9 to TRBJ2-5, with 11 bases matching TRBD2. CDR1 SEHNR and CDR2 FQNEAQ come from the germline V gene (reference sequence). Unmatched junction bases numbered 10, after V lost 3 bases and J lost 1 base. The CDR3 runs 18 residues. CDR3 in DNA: TGTGCCAGCAGCTTCAACTACATCGGGACTAGCGGCCAAGAGACCCAGTACTTC. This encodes CASSFNYIGTSGQETQYF. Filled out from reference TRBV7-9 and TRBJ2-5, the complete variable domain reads DTGVSQNPRHKITKRGQNVTFRCDPISEHNRLYWYRQTLGQGPEFLTYFQNEAQLEKSRLLSDRFSAERPKGSFSTLEIQRTEQGDSAMYLCASSFNYIGTSGQETQYFGPGTRLLVL.

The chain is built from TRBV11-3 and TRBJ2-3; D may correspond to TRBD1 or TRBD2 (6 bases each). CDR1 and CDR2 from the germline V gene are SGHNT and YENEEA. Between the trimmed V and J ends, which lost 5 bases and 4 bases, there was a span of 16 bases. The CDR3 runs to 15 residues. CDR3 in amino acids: CASSVAHGGPDTQYF. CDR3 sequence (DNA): TGTGCCAGCAGCGTCGCCCATGGGGGGCCAGATACGCAGTATTTT.

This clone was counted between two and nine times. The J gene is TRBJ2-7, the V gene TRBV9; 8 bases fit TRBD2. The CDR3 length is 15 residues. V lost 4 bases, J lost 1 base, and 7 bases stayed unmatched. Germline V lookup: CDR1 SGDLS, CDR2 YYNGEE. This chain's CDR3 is CASSSEGLASYEQYF. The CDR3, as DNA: TGTGCCAGCAGCTCGGAAGGACTAGCTTCCTACGAGCAGTACTTC.

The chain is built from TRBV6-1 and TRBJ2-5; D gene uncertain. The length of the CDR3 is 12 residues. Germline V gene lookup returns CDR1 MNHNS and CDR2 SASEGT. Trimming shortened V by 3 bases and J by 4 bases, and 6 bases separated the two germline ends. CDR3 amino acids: CASSDLLETQYF. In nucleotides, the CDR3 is TGTGCCAGCAGTGATCTGCTAGAGACCCAGTACTTC.

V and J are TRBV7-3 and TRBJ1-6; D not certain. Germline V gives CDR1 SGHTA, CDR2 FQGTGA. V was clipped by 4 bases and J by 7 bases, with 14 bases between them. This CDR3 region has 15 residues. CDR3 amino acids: CASSSLAAVNSPLHF. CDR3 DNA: TGTGCCAGCAGCTCGTTGGCGGCAGTGAATTCACCCCTCCACTTT.

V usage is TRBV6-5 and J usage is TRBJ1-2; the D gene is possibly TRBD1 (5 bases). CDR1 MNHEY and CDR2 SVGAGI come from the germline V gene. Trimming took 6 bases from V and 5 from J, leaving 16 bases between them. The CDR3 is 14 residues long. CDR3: CASRLAATAYGYTF. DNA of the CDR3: TGTGCCAGCAGACTGGCCGCGACAGCTTATGGCTACACCTTC.

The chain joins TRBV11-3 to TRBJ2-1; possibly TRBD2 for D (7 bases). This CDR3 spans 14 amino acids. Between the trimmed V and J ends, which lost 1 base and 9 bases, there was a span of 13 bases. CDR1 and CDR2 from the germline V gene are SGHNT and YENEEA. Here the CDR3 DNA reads TGTGCCAGCAGCTTAGGGGTACGGGGGGCTGAGCAGTTCTTC. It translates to CASSLGVRGAEQFF.

The CDR3 protein is CASSLASGTYNEQFF. DNA for the CDR3: TGTGCCAGCAGCTTAGCTAGCGGGACCTACAATGAGCAGTTCTTC. This chain joins TRBV7-6 and TRBJ2-1; the match to TRBD2 covers 8 bases. The ends lost 0 bases at V and 2 bases at J; junction bases unmatched: 0. The CDR3 totals 15 residues. Germline CDR1 SGHVS, CDR2 FNYEAQ.

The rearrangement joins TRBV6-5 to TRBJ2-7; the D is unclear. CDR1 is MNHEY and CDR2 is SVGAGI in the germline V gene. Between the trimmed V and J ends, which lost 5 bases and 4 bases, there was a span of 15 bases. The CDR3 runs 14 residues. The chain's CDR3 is CASSNYGPFYEQYF. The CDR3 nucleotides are TGTGCCAGCAGTAACTATGGACCCTTTTACGAGCAGTACTTC.

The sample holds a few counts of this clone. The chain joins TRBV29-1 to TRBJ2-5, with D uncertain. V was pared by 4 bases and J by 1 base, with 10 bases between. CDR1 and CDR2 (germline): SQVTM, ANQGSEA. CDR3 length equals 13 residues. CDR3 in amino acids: CSVAKQPQETQYF. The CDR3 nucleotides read TGCAGCGTTGCCAAACAACCCCAAGAGACCCAGTACTTC.

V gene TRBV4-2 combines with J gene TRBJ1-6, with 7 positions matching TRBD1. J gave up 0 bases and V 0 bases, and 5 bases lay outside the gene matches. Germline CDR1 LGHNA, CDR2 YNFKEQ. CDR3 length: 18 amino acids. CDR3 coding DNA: TGTGCCAGCAGCCAAGATGCACAGGGGAGCTCCTATAATTCACCCCTCCACTTT. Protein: CASSQDAQGSSYNSPLHF.

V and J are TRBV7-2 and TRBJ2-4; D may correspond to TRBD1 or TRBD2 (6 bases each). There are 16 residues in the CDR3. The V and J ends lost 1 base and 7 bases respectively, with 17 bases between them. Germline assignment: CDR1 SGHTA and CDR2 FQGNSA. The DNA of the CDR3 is TGTGCCAGCAGCTTAGATAGTAGGGGGGCGTGGAACATTCAGTACTTC. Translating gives CASSLDSRGAWNIQYF.

The CDR3 here is CASSQGTGSNYGYTF. CDR3 DNA sequence: TGTGCCAGCAGCCAAGGAACAGGGAGTAACTATGGCTACACCTTC. V and J are TRBV4-2 and TRBJ1-2; D might be TRBD1 (6 bases). V was shortened by 1 base and J by 1 base, with 10 bases between the two germline ends. Germline CDR1 reads LGHNA; CDR2 reads YNFKEQ. There are 15 residues in the CDR3.

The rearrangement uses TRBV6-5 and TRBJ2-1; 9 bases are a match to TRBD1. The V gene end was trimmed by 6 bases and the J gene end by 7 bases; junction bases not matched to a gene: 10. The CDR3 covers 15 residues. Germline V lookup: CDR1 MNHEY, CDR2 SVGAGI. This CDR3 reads CASRNTWTGENEQFF. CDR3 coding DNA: TGTGCCAGCAGAAATACCTGGACAGGGGAAAATGAGCAGTTCTTC.

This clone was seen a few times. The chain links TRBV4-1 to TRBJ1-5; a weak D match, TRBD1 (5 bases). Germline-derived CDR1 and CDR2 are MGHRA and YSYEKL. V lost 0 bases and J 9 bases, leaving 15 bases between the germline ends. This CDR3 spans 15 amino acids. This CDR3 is CASSQDLTGSTPQHF. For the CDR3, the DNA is TGCGCCAGCAGCCAAGATCTCACAGGCTCAACGCCCCAGCATTTT.

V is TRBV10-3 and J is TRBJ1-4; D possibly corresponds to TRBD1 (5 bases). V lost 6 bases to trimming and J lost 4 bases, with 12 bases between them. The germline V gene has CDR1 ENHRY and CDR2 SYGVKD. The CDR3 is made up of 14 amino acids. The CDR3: CAISLGDGNEKLFF. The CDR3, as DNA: TGTGCCATCAGCCTGGGGGACGGTAATGAAAAACTGTTTTTT.

The CDR3 reads CASSQSARTQYF. In nucleotides, the CDR3 is TGTGCCAGCAGCCAAAGCGCGCGGACGCAGTATTTT. This rearrangement joins TRBV5-6 to TRBJ2-3; D call uncertain. Germline V gene data show CDR1 as SGHDT and CDR2 as YYEEEE. V was pared by 4 bases and J by 9 bases, with 12 bases between. The CDR3 is 12 residues long. Looking up the rest from reference TRBV5-6 and TRBJ2-3 gives the full variable domain: DAGVTQSPTHLIKTRGQQVTLRCSPKSGHDTVSWYQQALGQGPQFIFQYYEEEERQRGNFPDRFSGHQFPNYSSELNVNALLLGDSALYLCASSQSARTQYFGPGTRLTVL.

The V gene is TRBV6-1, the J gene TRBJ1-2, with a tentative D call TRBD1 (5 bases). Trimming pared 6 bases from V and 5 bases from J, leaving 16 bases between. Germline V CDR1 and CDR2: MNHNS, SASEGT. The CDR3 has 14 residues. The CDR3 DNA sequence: TGTGCCAGCAGCCCCGATCCGGGGCGGTATGGCTACACCTTC. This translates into CASSPDPGRYGYTF.

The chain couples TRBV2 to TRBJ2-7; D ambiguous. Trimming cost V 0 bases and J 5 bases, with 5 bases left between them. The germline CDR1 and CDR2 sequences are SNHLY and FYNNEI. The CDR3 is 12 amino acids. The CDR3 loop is CASSEAENEQYF. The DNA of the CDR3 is TGTGCCAGCAGTGAAGCCGAGAACGAGCAGTACTTC.